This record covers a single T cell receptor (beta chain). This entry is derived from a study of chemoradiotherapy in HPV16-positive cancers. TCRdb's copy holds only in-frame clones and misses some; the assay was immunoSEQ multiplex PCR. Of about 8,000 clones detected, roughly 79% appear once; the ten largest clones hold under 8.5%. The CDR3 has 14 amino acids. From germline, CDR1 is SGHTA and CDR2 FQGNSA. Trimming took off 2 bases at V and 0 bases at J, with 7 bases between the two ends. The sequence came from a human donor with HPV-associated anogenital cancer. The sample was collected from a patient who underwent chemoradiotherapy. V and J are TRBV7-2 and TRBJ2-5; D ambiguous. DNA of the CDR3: TGTGCCAGCAGCTTACAGAGCGACCAAGAGACCCAGTACTTC. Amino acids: CASSLQSDQETQYF. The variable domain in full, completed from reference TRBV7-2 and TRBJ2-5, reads GAGVSQSPSNKVTEKGKDVELRCDPISGHTALYWYRQSLGQGLEFLIYFQGNSAPDKSGLPSDRFSAERTGGSVSTLTIQRTQQEDSAVYLCASSLQSDQETQYFGPGTRLLVL.